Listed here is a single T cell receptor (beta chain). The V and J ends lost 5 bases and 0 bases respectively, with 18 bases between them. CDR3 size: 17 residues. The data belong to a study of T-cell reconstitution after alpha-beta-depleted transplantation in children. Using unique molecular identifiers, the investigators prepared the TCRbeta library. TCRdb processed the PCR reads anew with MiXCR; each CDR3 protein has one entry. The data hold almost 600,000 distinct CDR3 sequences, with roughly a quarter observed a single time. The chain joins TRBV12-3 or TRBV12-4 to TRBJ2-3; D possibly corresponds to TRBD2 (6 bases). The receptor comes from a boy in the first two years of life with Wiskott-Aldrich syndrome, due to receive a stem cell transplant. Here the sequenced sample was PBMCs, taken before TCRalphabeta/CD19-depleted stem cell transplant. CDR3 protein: CASSLDYSSSSTDTQYF. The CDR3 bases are TGTGCCAGCAGTCTGGACTACTCGTCCTCTAGCACAGATACGCAGTATTTT.